This T cell receptor beta chain emerged from a study of T cells in Graves' hyperthyroidism and ophthalmopathy. This clonotype was picked up many times. What it binds is not known. The V and J ends lost 5 bases and 9 bases, in that order; junction bases with no gene match: 10. The CDR3 sequence is 13 residues long. CDR1 DFQATT and CDR2 SNEGSKA come from the germline V gene (reference sequence). The CDR3 regions of TCR beta were amplified from RNA transcripts. The TCR CDR3 first-round RT-PCR relied on the HTBI primer set. Each CDR3 protein is one row after TCRdb ran MiXCR on the multiplex PCR reads. The top ten hold about 40% of the sample, which has about 110,000 distinct CDR3 sequences, 15% to 20% seen once. Study-wide findings and caveats: Most expanded thyroid clonotypes above 0.001 recurred in blood.

Clinical symptoms, serum thyroxine and TRAb, thyroid ultrasound and orbital computed tomography together formed the diagnostic basis. This sample holds PBMCs from about 10 ml fresh peripheral blood. The sequence derives from a woman in her fifties or sixties with Graves' hyperthyroidism. The chain uses TRBV20-1 and TRBJ2-1; TRBD1 matches at 7 bases. The sequencing sample was made of blood. The CDR3: CSARSTGNTEQFF. The CDR3 coding sequence is TGCAGTGCTCGCTCGACAGGGAATACTGAGCAGTTCTTC.